These T cell receptor beta chains were read from a single sample in a study of blood T cell repertoires in COVID-19. Only in-frame clones appear in the TCRdb table, and some are missing; sequencing was by immunoSEQ multiplex PCR. The sample holds nearly 70,000 clones, about 87% seen once. Specimen: peripheral blood. The receptors shown here come from a woman in her seventies with acute or convalescent COVID-19. Each CDR3 is given with its conserved first and last residue. The order of the fields is D gene, V gene, CDR3 length, J gene, clone size, CDR3 DNA, CDR3 protein. A D gene is named only where the DNA matches it firmly. Expanded clones get a size class; other rows say once, few or many, or leave the size out.

-,TRBV11-2,17,TRBJ2-7,-,TGTGCCAGCAGCTTTTATGACAGGCGGACCAGCTCCTACGAGCAGTACTTC,CASSFYDRRTSSYEQYF
TRBD2,TRBV9,16,TRBJ2-7,-,TGTGCCAGCAGCGTAATGGGTCTAGCGGGCCCTTACGAGCAGTACTTC,CASSVMGLAGPYEQYF
-,TRBV5-4,16,TRBJ1-1,-,TGTGCCAGCAGCCCGCCGACGGGAGATTTGAACACTGAAGCTTTCTTT,CASSPPTGDLNTEAFF
-,TRBV7-2,14,TRBJ1-1,-,TGTGCCAGCAGCTTAATGGGGGGGGACGCTGAAGCTTTCTTT,CASSLMGGDAEAFF
TRBD1,TRBV30,13,TRBJ1-2,-,TGTGCCTGGAGTCCGACAGGGAACTATGGCTACACCTTC,CAWSPTGNYGYTF
TRBD1,TRBV5-1,15,TRBJ1-1,-,TGCGCCAGCAGCAAAGTGGTGCCGGGACAGGCGGAAGCTTTCTTT,CASSKVVPGQAEAFF
-,TRBV7-9,14,TRBJ1-1,few,TGTGCCAGCAGCTTCTTAGCGGAGAACACTGAAGCTTTCTTT,CASSFLAENTEAFF
-,TRBV29-1,16,TRBJ1-1,-,TGCAGCGTTGTCGGGCCCGGAGGCAGTGGGAACACTGAAGCTTTCTTT,CSVVGPGGSGNTEAFF
TRBD1,TRBV19,16,TRBJ1-3,-,TGTGCCAGTAGTAGCTACCGGGACAGCCTCGGAAACACCATATATTTT,CASSSYRDSLGNTIYF
-,TRBV28,16,TRBJ2-7,-,TGTGCCAGCAGTTCCCCTGCACTGTCTTCCTCTTACGAGCAGTACTTC,CASSSPALSSSYEQYF
-,TRBV9,13,TRBJ1-1,-,TGTGCCAGCAGCACCTCAGTAGCCACTGAAGCTTTCTTT,CASSTSVATEAFF
TRBD1,TRBV6-1,14,TRBJ1-4,-,TGTGCCAGCAGTCAAGGGGGCCACTATGAAAAACTGTTTTTT,CASSQGGHYEKLFF
TRBD1,TRBV7-9,17,TRBJ1-1,-,TGTGCCAGCAGCTTAGGGCCCCCGGGACAGGGGAACACTGAAGCTTTCTTT,CASSLGPPGQGNTEAFF
TRBD1,TRBV27,14,TRBJ2-5,-,TGTGCCAGTTCCCGGGACAGGGTGCAAGAGACCCAGTACTTC,CASSRDRVQETQYF
TRBD2,TRBV18,19,TRBJ2-3,-,TGTGCCAGCTCATCTTTCTCTAGCGGGGGGGCCGTAAGGACAGATACGCAGTATTTT,CASSSFSSGGAVRTDTQYF
-,TRBV19,15,TRBJ2-3,-,TGTGCCAGTAGTATTAGCGTGGAGACACAGGATACGCAGTATTTT,CASSISVETQDTQYF
TRBD2,TRBV18,16,TRBJ2-1,once,TGTGCCAGCTCACCATTTCTAGCGGATCTAAACAATGAGCAGTTCTTC,CASSPFLADLNNEQFF
TRBD2,TRBV7-8,17,TRBJ2-7,-,TGTGCCAGCAGCCTTCCCCAGACGGGAGGGTACTCCTACGAGCAGTACTTC,CASSLPQTGGYSYEQYF
TRBD1,TRBV5-1,15,TRBJ1-3,-,TGCGCCAGCACCCTAACCGGGACAGCTGGAAACACCATATATTTT,CASTLTGTAGNTIYF
-,TRBV10-2,14,TRBJ1-1,once,TGCGCCAGCAGGGGGGCCCAGGTGAACACTGAAGCTTTCTTT,CASRGAQVNTEAFF
TRBD2,TRBV5-1,14,TRBJ2-3,-,TGCGCCACCTCGACTAGCGGATACACAGATACGCAGTATTTT,CATSTSGYTDTQYF
-,TRBV28,13,TRBJ2-3,-,TGTGCCAGCGATGGACAGAGCACAGATACGCAGTATTTT,CASDGQSTDTQYF
-,TRBV5-5,14,TRBJ1-1,-,TGTGCCAGCAGCCCGGGACTCAGGAACACTGAAGCTTTCTTT,CASSPGLRNTEAFF
TRBD1,TRBV5-1,14,TRBJ1-1,-,TGCGCCAGCAGCCTCGGACAGGGAGGGACTGAAGCTTTCTTT,CASSLGQGGTEAFF
-,TRBV24-1,13,TRBJ1-2,-,TGTGCTACGTCTCAGGGAAGTGGCTATGGCTACACCTTC,CATSQGSGYGYTF
-,TRBV3-1/TRBV3-2,15,TRBJ1-1,-,TGTGCCAGCAGCCCATTCTCCACAGGGAACACTGAAGCTTTCTTT,CASSPFSTGNTEAFF
-,TRBV14,12,TRBJ1-2,-,TGTGCCAGCAGCCAAGATCGGGATGGCTACACCTTC,CASSQDRDGYTF
TRBD1,TRBV3-1/TRBV3-2,14,TRBJ2-7,-,TGTGCCAGCAGCCTATTGGACAGGGCCTACGAGCAGTACTTC,CASSLLDRAYEQYF
TRBD1,TRBV7-2,16,TRBJ1-1,-,TGTGCCAGCAGCTTAACTCGCGGGACAGGGCACACTGAAGCTTTCTTT,CASSLTRGTGHTEAFF
TRBD1,TRBV7-2,14,TRBJ1-4,-,TGTGCCAGCAGCTACAGGGGGCTACGAGAAAAACTGTTTTTT,CASSYRGLREKLFF
TRBD2,TRBV3-1/TRBV3-2,16,TRBJ2-7,once,TGTGCCAGCAGCCAAGTCGGCGGGAGTGGTTCCTACGAGCAGTACTTC,CASSQVGGSGSYEQYF
-,TRBV27,19,TRBJ2-6,-,TGTGCCAGCAGTGGGAAGTACGGGGGGCGAATTATTGGGGCCAACGTCCTGACTTTC,CASSGKYGGRIIGANVLTF
TRBD1,TRBV16,14,TRBJ1-2,-,TGTGCCAGCAGCCAGTGGACAGGGACCCATGGCTACACCTTC,CASSQWTGTHGYTF
TRBD2,TRBV19,16,TRBJ2-1,-,TGTGCCAGTAGAGCGACTAGCGCCTCCATCTACAATGAGCAGTTCTTC,CASRATSASIYNEQFF
-,TRBV21-1,14,TRBJ2-7,-,TGTGCCAGCCTTTCTCGACAGGGTTTCTACGAGCAGTACTTC,CASLSRQGFYEQYF
-,TRBV7-9,15,TRBJ1-5,-,TGTGCCAGCAGCTCGGGACACTTTAGCAATCAGCCCCAGCATTTT,CASSSGHFSNQPQHF
-,TRBV2,12,TRBJ1-2,-,TGTGCCAGCAGTGAACAGAACTATGGCTACACCTTC,CASSEQNYGYTF
TRBD1,TRBV30,15,TRBJ1-1,-,TGTGCCTGGATCTCGGTGGACAGGGGAAACACTGAAGCTTTCTTT,CAWISVDRGNTEAFF
-,TRBV18,13,TRBJ1-1,-,TGTGCCACGCGCCGGTTACAGGAGGGGAAAGCTTTCTTT,CATRRLQEGKAFF
TRBD2,TRBV27,16,TRBJ2-3,-,TGTGCCAGCAGTTTATCGAGACTAGCTAGGACAGATACGCAGTATTTT,CASSLSRLARTDTQYF
TRBD1,TRBV9,12,TRBJ2-1,few,TGTGCCAGCAGCGGACAGGGCAATGAGCAGTTCTTC,CASSGQGNEQFF